The T cell receptor (beta chain) under discussion was sequenced for a study of blood T cell repertoires in COVID-19. As for the study in general: Spain, Italy and the United States supplied samples that represented acute and convalescent COVID-19. T cells, B-cell-depleted T cells, or PBMCs supplied cDNA or gDNA.

Per the original methods: Reference gene primers were amplified, and this amplification served to estimate nucleated cell counts. The protocol was immunoSEQ multiplex PCR, while the TCRdb copy is restricted to in-frame clones and leaves out a portion. V and J calls and clone size come straight from that table; D and trimming were deduced from the DNA. The sample comprises around 60,000 clones, about 90% of which are singletons, and less than 15% rests with the top ten. CDR1 is MDHEN, CDR2 SYDVKM, per germline. V dropped 2 bases and J dropped 0 bases, with 5 bases sitting between them. CDR3 size: 14 residues. This clone has a handful of counts.

Sequenced input: peripheral blood. V usage is TRBV28 and J usage is TRBJ1-5, with unresolved D. This TCR came from a man aged 55 to 70 with active COVID-19. CDR3 DNA: TGTGCCAGCAGTTTAATATATAGCAATCAGCCCCAGCATTTT. It specifies CASSLIYSNQPQHF.